The entry that follows covers one T cell receptor beta chain sequence. There were no recent acute infections or vaccinations among the donors, who were healthy HIV-negative adults. Germline V gene lookup returns CDR1 SGDLS and CDR2 YYNGEE. CDR3 size: 13 residues. V was clipped by 1 base and J by 2 bases, with 3 bases between them. At a deep level, the assay was run. For unsorted PBMC, 300 ng DNA per replicate equaled around 27,000 T cell genomes. Ten immunoSEQ deep assay plates were used to sequence unsorted PBMC DNA. TCRdb's copy holds only in-frame clones and misses some; the assay was immunoSEQ multiplex PCR. The sample gives about half a million clones, 79% of which show up once; 10% to 15% is in the top ten. These data originate in a study of shared clonotypes between healthy human individuals.

The chain links TRBV9 to TRBJ2-2; D unresolved. The specimen sequenced was PBMCs. This receptor was obtained from a woman in her thirties or forties in good health. Some clones in this sample may be carry-over from other donors' samples. Here the CDR3 DNA reads TGTGCCAGCAGCGTATCAAACACCGGGGAGCTGTTTTTT. Translation: CASSVSNTGELFF.